Below, 21 T cell receptor beta chains from the same sample are listed, as sequenced in a study of cytomegalovirus exposure and HLA in healthy donors. Researchers ran the PCR with 60 Vbeta and 13 Jbeta primers. TCRdb's table, derived via immunoSEQ multiplex PCR, lists solely in-frame clones and lacks some. This listing includes 200,000 to 250,000 clones. The sequenced material came from PBMCs. Receptors were obtained from a young woman in good health and CMV-seropositive.

The chain combines TRBV18 with TRBJ1-3; D is ambiguous. The CDR3 length is 15 residues. The germline gives CDR1 KGHSH, CDR2 LQKENI. V was pared by 2 bases and J by 0 bases, with 8 bases between. The CDR3 is CASSPGGPSGNTIYF. CDR3 in DNA: TGTGCCAGCTCACCAGGCGGCCCCTCTGGAAACACCATATATTTT.

This rearrangement joins TRBV5-6 to TRBJ2-1; tentatively, D is TRBD2 (6 bases). The germline V and J ends were trimmed by 4 bases and 4 bases, with 12 bases remaining between them. CDR3 size: 14 residues. The germline gives CDR1 SGHDT, CDR2 YYEEEE. CDR3 coding DNA: TGTGCCAGCAGCCCGTTCGGGGGATACAATGAGCAGTTCTTC. It is translated as CASSPFGGYNEQFF.

The J gene is TRBJ2-3, the V gene TRBV7-8; TRBD1 might be the D (6 bases). Trimming shortened V by 8 bases and J by 0 bases, and 12 bases separated the two germline ends. The CDR3 spans 14 residues. Germline CDR1 SGHVS, CDR2 FQNEAQ. The CDR3: CASQSDSSTDTQYF. The CDR3 DNA reads TGTGCCAGCCAATCGGACAGTAGCACAGATACGCAGTATTTT.

V gene TRBV5-1 combines with J gene TRBJ2-1, with 8 bases lining up with TRBD2. Germline values: CDR1 SGHRS, CDR2 YFSETQ. There are 16 residues in the CDR3. J lost 4 bases, V lost 1 base, and 7 bases had no gene match. The CDR3 sequence is CASSLYGRATYNEQFF. DNA for the CDR3: TGCGCCAGCAGCTTGTACGGGAGGGCCACTTACAATGAGCAGTTCTTC.

CDR3 DNA: TGTGCCTGGACGAGACAGGGGACGGGTAATTCACCCCTCCACTTT. This encodes CAWTRQGTGNSPLHF. The J gene is TRBJ1-6, the V gene TRBV30, with 8 bases identical to TRBD1. The CDR3 is 15 amino acids. V was pared by 4 bases and J by 6 bases, with 8 bases of the junction left unmatched. Germline assignment: CDR1 GTSNPN and CDR2 SVGIG (reference sequence).

The J gene is TRBJ2-7, the V gene TRBV4-3; D call uncertain. CDR3 length equals 15 residues. The V gene lost 0 bases and the J gene lost 4 bases, with 13 bases spanning the gap. Germline lookup yields CDR1 LGHNA and CDR2 YSLEER. The CDR3 region has the DNA TGCGCCAGCAGCCAAGATCTTACAACATGGTACGAGCAGTACTTC. Its protein is CASSQDLTTWYEQYF.

The gene calls are TRBV19 and TRBJ1-2; D may be TRBD1 (5 bases). CDR1 and CDR2 (germline): LNHDA, SQIVND (reference sequence). This CDR3 has 15 residues. V shed 7 bases and J shed 3 bases, with 18 bases lying between them. In DNA, the CDR3 is TGTGCCAGTACCCGGGCGGGGGTGTTCGACTATGGCTACACCTTC. It specifies CASTRAGVFDYGYTF.

The chain has TRBV5-1 and TRBJ2-1, with TRBD2 matching 9 bases. Per the germline V gene, CDR1 is SGHRS and CDR2 is YFSETQ. The CDR3 is 15 residues long. Trimming took 1 base from V and 8 from J; bases not matched to a gene: 7. This CDR3 reads CASSLQPSGADEQFF. The DNA for the CDR3 is TGCGCCAGCAGCTTGCAGCCTAGCGGGGCCGATGAGCAGTTCTTC.

J is TRBJ1-1 and V is TRBV29-1; D call uncertain. The CDR3 covers 11 residues. Germline CDR1 and CDR2: SQVTM and ANQGSEA. The CDR3 sequence: CPTSRDTEAFF. The CDR3 DNA sequence: TGCCCTACCAGTCGGGACACTGAAGCTTTCTTT.

V gene TRBV7-2 combines with J gene TRBJ2-3, with 9 bases matching TRBD2. Per germline, CDR1 SGHTA and CDR2 FQGNSA. V gave up 7 bases and J gave up 4 bases; unmatched junction bases: 9. CDR3 length equals 15 residues. DNA of the CDR3: TGTGCCAGCAATGGCGGGGGGGCGGCCGCAGATACGCAGTATTTT. Residues: CASNGGGAAADTQYF.

The J gene is TRBJ2-3, the V gene TRBV27; 11 nucleotides align to TRBD2. V was pared by 2 bases and J by 0 bases, with 13 bases of the junction left unmatched. The CDR3 spans 20 residues. The germline CDR1 and CDR2 sequences are MNHEY and SMNVEV (reference sequence). This CDR3 is CASSLATGLAGISSTDTQYF. DNA of the CDR3: TGTGCCAGCAGTTTAGCCACCGGACTAGCGGGTATCTCTAGCACAGATACGCAGTATTTT.

J is TRBJ2-1 and V is TRBV29-1; possible D gene TRBD1, 5 bases. Germline V lookup: CDR1 SQVTM, CDR2 ANQGSEA. The V end was cut by 4 bases, the J end by 8 bases, with 9 bases between. The CDR3 length is 11 residues. The CDR3 nucleotides are TGCAGCGTTGGGGGCGCCGATGAGCAGTTCTTC. Its translation is CSVGGADEQFF.

The chain uses TRBV9 and TRBJ2-5, with a possible D match to TRBD2 (6 bases). With 0 bases removed from V and 2 bases from J, the gap between germline ends came to 11 bases. From germline, CDR1 is SGDLS and CDR2 YYNGEE. The CDR3 is made up of 15 amino acids. The CDR3 DNA is TGTGCCAGCAGCGTAGACGGGAGATCTCAAGAGACCCAGTACTTC. It encodes CASSVDGRSQETQYF.

The chain employs TRBV27 and TRBJ1-4; maybe TRBD1 (5 bases). V was shortened by 6 bases and J by 7 bases, with 21 bases between the two germline ends. The germline CDR1 and CDR2 sequences are MNHEY and SMNVEV (reference sequence). The CDR3 covers 16 residues. CDR3 nucleotide sequence: TGTGCCAGCAGGGGCAGGGTGCTGGACTATGGTGAAAAACTGTTTTTT. Its protein product is CASRGRVLDYGEKLFF.

The V and J genes are TRBV4-1 and TRBJ1-1; D is unclear. Per the germline V gene, CDR1 is MGHRA and CDR2 is YSYEKL. The CDR3 covers 13 residues. Between the trimmed V and J ends, which lost 1 base and 6 bases, there was a span of 9 bases. CDR3 sequence: CASSQVHGPEAFF. Here the CDR3 DNA reads TGCGCCAGCAGCCAAGTCCATGGGCCTGAAGCTTTCTTT.

V usage is TRBV7-8 and J usage is TRBJ1-2; D perhaps matches TRBD1 (5 bases). The germline gives CDR1 SGHVS, CDR2 FQNEAQ. The CDR3 length is 15 residues. The ends were cut back, 6 bases at V and 7 bases at J, with 21 bases in the middle. The CDR3 DNA follows: TGTGCCAGCAGTTTAAGTCGACCGGGACTCGGTGGCTACACCTTC. Translation: CASSLSRPGLGGYTF.

J is TRBJ2-1 and V is TRBV4-1; 9 bases are a match to TRBD2. This CDR3 has 17 amino acids. Germline CDR1 reads MGHRA; CDR2 reads YSYEKL. With V trimmed by 0 bases and J by 7 bases, 10 bases remained unmatched. The chain's CDR3 is CASSQDELSGRLNEQFF. In DNA, the CDR3 is TGCGCCAGCAGCCAAGATGAATTGAGCGGGAGGTTGAATGAGCAGTTCTTC.

This chain links TRBV5-1 with TRBJ2-1; 9 bases match TRBD2. The CDR3 has 16 amino acids. J lost 0 bases, V lost 4 bases, and 5 bases had no gene match. Germline V lookup: CDR1 SGHRS, CDR2 YFSETQ. The CDR3 DNA follows: TGCGCCAGCAGCGGGAGACTAGCGGTCTCCTACAATGAGCAGTTCTTC. Encoded protein: CASSGRLAVSYNEQFF.

The chain employs TRBV5-8 and TRBJ2-5; 9 bases align to TRBD2. Germline assignment: CDR1 SGHTS and CDR2 YDEGEE. V shed 4 bases and J 5 bases; nucleotides not matched to a gene: 9. The CDR3 is 15 amino acids. Written as DNA, the CDR3 is TGTGCCAGCAGCCGGACCCTAGCGGGATGGGAGACCCAGTACTTC. As protein: CASSRTLAGWETQYF.

The CDR3 DNA is TGTGCCAGCAGCTCACAGGGGACTGGTAACTATGGCTACACCTTC. Encoded protein: CASSSQGTGNYGYTF. The chain combines TRBV7-2 with TRBJ1-2, with TRBD1 matching 7 bases. J was trimmed by 1 base and V by 4 bases; bases with no gene match: 6. The CDR3 covers 15 residues. From germline, CDR1 is SGHTA and CDR2 FQGNSA.

The genes are TRBV19 and TRBJ2-3; 8 nucleotides align to TRBD1. The CDR3 totals 15 residues. After removal of 5 bases from V and 4 bases from J, the junction contained 8 bases not matched to a gene. Germline CDR1 reads LNHDA; CDR2 reads SQIVND (reference sequence). The CDR3 region has the DNA TGTGCCAGTAGTTCGGACAGGGATTACGCAGATACGCAGTATTTT. It is translated as CASSSDRDYADTQYF. Variable domain in full (rest from reference TRBV19 and TRBJ2-3): DGGITQSPKYLFRKEGQNVTLSCEQNLNHDAMYWYRQDPGQGLRLIYYSQIVNDFQKGDIAEGYSVSREKKESFPLTVTSAQKNPTAFYLCASSSDRDYADTQYFGPGTRLTVL.